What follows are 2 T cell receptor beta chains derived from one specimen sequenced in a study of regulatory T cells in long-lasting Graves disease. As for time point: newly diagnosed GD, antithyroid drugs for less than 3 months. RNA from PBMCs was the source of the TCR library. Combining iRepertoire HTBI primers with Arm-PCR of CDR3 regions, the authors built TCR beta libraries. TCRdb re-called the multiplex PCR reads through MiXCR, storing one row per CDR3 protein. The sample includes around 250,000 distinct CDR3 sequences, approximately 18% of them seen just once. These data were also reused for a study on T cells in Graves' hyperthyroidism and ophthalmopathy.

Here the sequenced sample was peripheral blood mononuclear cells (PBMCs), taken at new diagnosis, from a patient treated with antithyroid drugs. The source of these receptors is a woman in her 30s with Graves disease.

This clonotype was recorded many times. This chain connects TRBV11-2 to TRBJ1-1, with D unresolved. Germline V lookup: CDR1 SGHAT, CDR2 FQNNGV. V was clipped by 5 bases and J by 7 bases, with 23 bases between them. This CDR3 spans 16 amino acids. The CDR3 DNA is TGTGCCAGCAGCGCTTACTCCCTGAGGATAGGCGGTGAAGCTTTCTTT. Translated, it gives CASSAYSLRIGGEAFF.

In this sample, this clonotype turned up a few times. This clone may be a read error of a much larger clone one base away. CDR3 sequence: CSLRGCRSYEQYF. In DNA, the CDR3 is TGCAGTTTACGGGGATGTCGCTCCTACGAGCAGTACTTC. The chain links TRBV20-1 to TRBJ2-7; D perhaps matches TRBD2 (5 bases). CDR3 length equals 13 residues. V shed 8 bases and J shed 0 bases, with 14 bases lying between them. CDR1 is DFQATT and CDR2 is SNEGSKA in the germline V gene (reference sequence).